This TCR beta chain was captured in a study of control samples from healthy donors and cancer patients. This CDR3 has 18 residues. Germline V lookup: CDR1 MNHEY, CDR2 SVGEGT. Trimming shortened V by 0 bases and J by 7 bases, and 25 bases separated the two germline ends. Repertoires were generated with immunoSEQ multiplex PCR, while TCRdb's copy carries only in-frame clones and drops some. The table records under 150,000 clones, 85% to 95% of them present only once. The V call is TRBV6-2 or TRBV6-3, the J call TRBJ2-7, with D tentatively TRBD1 (6 bases). The sequence was obtained from a man between 45 and 60 years old with head and neck cancer. The sample consisted of PBMCs. This chain's CDR3 is CASSYSRQEVPLFLEQYF. CDR3 in DNA: TGTGCCAGCAGTTACTCGCGACAGGAGGTCCCACTATTCCTGGAGCAGTACTTC.